The 12 T cell receptor beta chains presented below share a single source sample, sequenced in a study of response to subunit inactivated influenza vaccine. A single record per CDR3 protein comes from TCRdb applying MiXCR to the RT-PCR reads. This table holds 500,000 to 600,000 distinct CDR3 sequences, 11% found once. These data were likewise used in another study, on T cells expressing NK-cell markers. As that study records: Libraries used 5'RACE template switching adding universal primer site and UMIs.

Here the sequenced sample was PBMCs from blood, taken on the day of vaccination. The origin of the receptors is a man in his fifties who received an inactivated influenza vaccine.

Written as DNA, the CDR3 is TGTGCCAGCAGCATGAGCGGGGGCGGCGCTGAAAAACTGTTTTTT. Translated, it gives CASSMSGGGAEKLFF. The V call is TRBV12-3 or TRBV12-4, the J call TRBJ1-4; D possibly corresponds to TRBD1 (6 bases). V lost 6 bases, J lost 7 bases, and 18 bases lay in between. This CDR3 is built from 15 residues.

The chain uses TRBV14 and TRBJ2-7; D may correspond to TRBD1 or TRBD2 (7 bases each). With 4 bases removed from V and 3 bases from J, the gap between germline ends came to 16 bases. The CDR3 loop spans 15 amino acids. Germline CDR1 and CDR2: SGHDN and FVKESK. The CDR3 protein is CASSRSGGGYYEQYF. The CDR3 DNA reads TGTGCCAGCAGCCGATCAGGGGGGGGCTACTACGAGCAGTACTTC.

The chain recombines TRBV20-1 with TRBJ2-7; D may be TRBD2 (6 bases). The V and J ends lost 3 bases and 0 bases respectively, with 9 bases between them. The CDR3 is 13 residues long. Germline CDR1 is DFQATT and CDR2 is SNEGSKA (reference sequence). CDR3 DNA sequence: TGCAGTGCTAGGCGGGACTTCTCCTACGAGCAGTACTTC. Translating it yields CSARRDFSYEQYF.

V is TRBV28 and J is TRBJ1-4, with a possible D match to TRBD1 (5 bases). This CDR3 contains 14 residues. With 10 bases removed from V and 6 bases from J, the gap between germline ends came to 18 bases. Germline V gene data show CDR1 as MDHEN and CDR2 as SYDVKM. CDR3 loop: CAISEGAGHEKLFF. The CDR3 nucleotides read TGTGCCATCTCGGAAGGGGCAGGTCATGAAAAACTGTTTTTT.

This clonotype is a singleton in its sample. V is TRBV7-2 and J is TRBJ2-2; maybe TRBD2 (5 bases). Germline values: CDR1 SGHTA, CDR2 FQGNSA. Trimming took 5 bases from V and 5 from J, leaving 15 bases between them. The CDR3 is made up of 15 amino acids. The CDR3 DNA reads TGTGCCAGCAGCCGCACGACCAGAGGGACCGGGGAGCTGTTTTTT. Protein product: CASSRTTRGTGELFF.

This chain links TRBV12-3 or TRBV12-4 with TRBJ2-7; D gene ambiguous. The CDR3 has 12 amino acids. Trimming removed 6 bases from V and 2 bases from J, with 8 bases in between. DNA of the CDR3: TGTGCCAGCAGACTGCAGGCCTACGAGCAGTACTTC. Protein product: CASRLQAYEQYF.

The V gene is TRBV12-3 or TRBV12-4, the J gene TRBJ1-6; unclear D gene. The V and J ends lost 1 base and 8 bases respectively, with 6 bases between them. This CDR3 is 13 amino acids long. CDR3: CASSLVEDSPLHF. The CDR3 DNA follows: TGTGCCAGCAGTTTAGTCGAAGATTCACCCCTCCACTTT.

The chain is built from TRBV20-1 and TRBJ2-3; TRBD1 matches at 8 bases. CDR1 is DFQATT, CDR2 SNEGSKA, per germline (reference sequence). The CDR3 has 12 residues. J was trimmed by 5 bases and V by 5 bases; bases with no gene match: 3. The CDR3 bases are TGCAGTGCTTCACAGGGGGGAGATACGCAGTATTTT. Amino acids: CSASQGGDTQYF.

This clonotype was counted only a few times. The chain is built from TRBV28 and TRBJ1-1, with TRBD1 as a possible D gene (6 bases). V shed 4 bases and J shed 4 bases, with 25 bases lying between them. Germline assignment: CDR1 MDHEN and CDR2 SYDVKM. The CDR3 contains 18 residues. The chain's CDR3 is CASSSPLGGTERGTEAFF. CDR3 nucleotides: TGTGCCAGCAGTTCCCCTTTGGGGGGCACCGAACGAGGCACTGAAGCTTTCTTT.

There are many counts of this clonotype. The chain couples TRBV28 to TRBJ1-5, with D unresolved. Trimming left V 5 bases short and J 0 bases short, with 5 bases between. The CDR3 runs 13 residues. Per germline, CDR1 MDHEN and CDR2 SYDVKM. This chain's CDR3 is CASSTDSNQPQHF. In nucleotides, the CDR3 is TGTGCCAGCAGTACAGATAGCAATCAGCCCCAGCATTTT.

The V and J genes are TRBV27 and TRBJ2-3; no reliable D call. The CDR3 has 16 amino acids. Per the germline V gene, CDR1 is MNHEY and CDR2 is SMNVEV (reference sequence). Trimming took 6 bases from V and 0 from J, leaving 16 bases between them. CDR3 protein: CASRTLLALSTDTQYF. CDR3 DNA sequence: TGTGCCAGCAGAACCTTGCTGGCACTTAGCACAGATACGCAGTATTTT.

This clonotype has just a few counts. This sequence joins TRBV7-9 and TRBJ2-2; no clear D. The CDR3 loop spans 17 amino acids. Germline V lookup: CDR1 SEHNR, CDR2 FQNEAQ (reference sequence). The ends were cut back, 3 bases at V and 1 base at J, with 15 bases in the middle. CDR3 loop: CASSFMFWSENTGELFF. Here the CDR3 DNA reads TGTGCCAGCAGCTTCATGTTTTGGTCAGAGAACACCGGGGAGCTGTTTTTT.